The sequence of this T cell receptor beta chain was determined in a study of regulatory T cells in long-lasting Graves disease. Described time point: newly diagnosed GD, antithyroid drugs for less than 3 months. TCR sequences were obtained from RNA taken from PBMCs. Patients met American Thyroid Association criteria for Graves' disease. Relying on iRepertoire HTBI primers and Arm-PCR of CDR3 regions, the team built TCR beta libraries. TCRdb called the multiplex PCR reads again in MiXCR, with one record for every CDR3 protein. Of more than 450,000 distinct CDR3 sequences in the sample, about a sixth were seen once. Findings and caveats of the study: Relative to newly diagnosed Graves' patients, persistent ones had lower TCR diversity.

This clonotype was counted ten times or more. Antigen specificity is unknown. Separately, the same data were catalogued under a study of T cells in Graves' hyperthyroidism and ophthalmopathy. That source notes: TCR CDR3 regions were first amplified by RT-PCR with HTBI primers. The model foresaw ophthalmopathy a median about 6.5 months prior to onset.

The specimen was peripheral blood mononuclear cells (PBMCs), collected at new diagnosis, from a patient treated with antithyroid drugs. The receptor was isolated from a man in his forties with Graves disease.

The CDR3 loop is CAWSRSSTGELFF. CDR3 DNA sequence: TGTGCCTGGAGTCGGTCCTCCACCGGGGAGCTGTTTTTT. The V and J genes are TRBV30 and TRBJ2-2, with unresolved D. Trimming pared 2 bases from V and 4 bases from J, leaving 8 bases between. The CDR3 contains 13 residues. The germline V gene has CDR1 GTSNPN and CDR2 SVGIG (reference sequence).